Reported below is one T cell receptor beta chain. This sample was taken from a study of blood T cell repertoires in COVID-19. For the study at large: Samples came from the United States, Italy and Spain, spanning acute and convalescent COVID-19. T cells, B-cell-depleted T cells, or PBMCs provided the cDNA or gDNA that served as material.

The CDR3 spans 12 residues. The V segment lost 11 bases and the J segment 0 bases; nucleotides outside the gene matches: 4. Germline values: CDR1 MNHNY, CDR2 SVGAGI (reference sequence). As processed by the authors: Amplified reference gene primers provided the basis for estimating nucleated cell counts. The repertoire was sequenced with immunoSEQ multiplex PCR; TCRdb's copy has only in-frame clones and lacks some. From that table come the V and J calls and clone size; the DNA was used to work out D and trimming. The table includes 160,000 or so clones, about 81% detected once. The receptor comes from a human donor in a cohort sampled during active COVID-19. The chain employs TRBV6-6 and TRBJ2-7; 7 positions match TRBD2. The specimen sequenced was peripheral blood. The chain's CDR3 is CASSGGSYEQYF. CDR3 bases: TGTGCCTCGTCGGGGGGCTCCTACGAGCAGTACTTC.